This T cell receptor beta chain is from a study of Ad26.COV2.S vaccination and SARS-CoV-2 variants. TCRdb keeps only in-frame clones here, not all; method: immunoSEQ multiplex PCR. The sample records approximately 410,000 clones, approximately 88% being singletons. Treatment in this sample: some 20 received Ad26.COV2.S at low or high dose, single or two shots; roughly 5 received placebo; per-sample allocation not given. All samples were drawn on day 63, counting from the first vaccine or placebo injection. The CDR3 spans 16 residues. The V gene lost 7 bases and the J gene lost 2 bases, with 18 bases spanning the gap. Germline CDR1 SNHLY, CDR2 FYNNEI.

The sample here was peripheral blood, taken in a trial of Ad26.COV2.S vaccine versus placebo. The source of this sequence is a person aged 18-60 years who received the Ad26.COV2.S COVID-19 vaccine or a placebo. The V gene is TRBV2, the J gene TRBJ1-5; D unclear. The CDR3 nucleotides are TGTGCCAGCACCCAGGTCGGCAGTGGCGGCAATCAGCCCCAGCATTTT. Residues: CASTQVGSGGNQPQHF.